The T cell receptor (beta chain) under discussion was sequenced for a study of cytomegalovirus exposure and HLA in healthy donors. Study-wide context: About 179 million T cells yielded some 120 million unique TCR beta sequences in earlier analysis.

A remark on this clone: Antigen: not known.

Study results and limitations: The authors later linked a missense DCLRE1C variant to TCR beta V- and J-gene trimming. According to the study, 160 or so TCR beta chains were cytomegalovirus-associated.

Germline V CDR1 and CDR2: SGDLS, YYNGEE. Trimming removed 0 bases from V and 0 bases from J, with 12 bases in between. There are 17 residues in the CDR3. The PCR made use of 60 Vbeta and 13 Jbeta primers. Authors' processing steps: A later analysis tallied tens of millions of unique TCR beta chains, 8.5 million to 11 million of them shared. The assay was immunoSEQ multiplex PCR, and TCRdb's table has in-frame clones only and misses some. V and J calls and clone size come straight from that table; D and trimming were deduced from the DNA. The profile shows over 120,000 clones, roughly 78% of them singletons.

This TCR was recovered from a female donor in good health and CMV-seronegative. Material: PBMCs. The chain uses TRBV9 and TRBJ2-2; D is possibly TRBD2 (5 bases). In nucleotides, the CDR3 is TGTGCCAGCAGCGTAGTACAAGCGGCCGCGAACACCGGGGAGCTGTTTTTT. It codes for CASSVVQAAANTGELFF.